The 9 T cell receptor beta chains listed next were all sequenced from one sample in a study of blood T cell repertoires in COVID-19. Repertoires were generated with immunoSEQ multiplex PCR, while TCRdb's copy carries only in-frame clones and drops some. The sample lists fewer than 400,000 clones, roughly 90% seen once, with 1.8% in the top ten. The sample consisted of peripheral blood. These receptors were taken from a woman in her twenties or thirties with COVID-19, enrolled during active disease.

The V gene is TRBV7-8, the J gene TRBJ2-1; 8 bases align to TRBD1. V shed 5 bases and J 6 bases; nucleotides not matched to a gene: 12. Per the germline V gene, CDR1 is SGHVS and CDR2 is FQNEAQ. The CDR3 is made up of 16 amino acids. The CDR3 region is CASSPTRTGRPNEQFF. The CDR3 nucleotides read TGTGCCAGCAGCCCCACCCGGACAGGGCGGCCCAATGAGCAGTTCTTC.

The chain links TRBV19 to TRBJ1-1; 8 nucleotides line up with TRBD1. V gave up 4 bases and J gave up 0 bases; unmatched junction bases: 4. The CDR3 contains 15 residues. CDR1 is LNHDA and CDR2 is SQIVND in the germline V gene (reference sequence). The DNA of the CDR3 is TGTGCCAGTAGTACACAGGGGGTAATGAACACTGAAGCTTTCTTT. Its protein is CASSTQGVMNTEAFF.

The chain recombines TRBV12-3 or TRBV12-4 with TRBJ1-1; D not resolved. The CDR3 length is 13 residues. The ends were cut back, 7 bases at V and 10 bases at J, with 19 bases in the middle. CDR3 DNA: TGTGCCAGCATAATGAGACGGGATTTTCGAGCTTTCTTT. The encoded protein is CASIMRRDFRAFF.

This clone occurred a few times. The genes are TRBV7-9 and TRBJ1-6; TRBD1 might be the D (6 bases). The CDR3 loop spans 14 amino acids. The germline gives CDR1 SEHNR, CDR2 FQNEAQ (reference sequence). The V and J ends lost 5 bases and 6 bases respectively, with 11 bases between them. CDR3 loop: CASSGDNFNSPLHF. As DNA, the CDR3 is TGTGCCAGCAGCGGGGACAACTTTAATTCACCCCTCCACTTT. Full variable domain (rest looked up from reference TRBV7-9 and TRBJ1-6): DTGVSQNPRHKITKRGQNVTFRCDPISEHNRLYWYRQTLGQGPEFLTYFQNEAQLEKSRLLSDRFSAERPKGSFSTLEIQRTEQGDSAMYLCASSGDNFNSPLHFGNGTRLTVT.

V and J are TRBV2 and TRBJ1-1, with 9 bases lining up with TRBD1. Germline V gene lookup returns CDR1 SNHLY and CDR2 FYNNEI. The ends lost 6 bases at V and 1 base at J; junction bases unmatched: 9. This CDR3 contains 16 residues. CDR3 DNA: TGTGCCAGCAGACTACAGGGGGCGTTGGGGAACACTGAAGCTTTCTTT. Amino acid sequence: CASRLQGALGNTEAFF.

The chain combines TRBV5-5 with TRBJ2-2; 7 bases map to TRBD2. V lost 0 bases to trimming and J lost 0 bases; unmatched junction nucleotides: 5. The CDR3 consists of 17 residues. Per germline, CDR1 SGHKS and CDR2 YYEKEE (reference sequence). CDR3 in amino acids: CASSLGLAGSNTGELFF. The CDR3 coding sequence is TGTGCCAGCAGCTTGGGACTAGCCGGGTCGAACACCGGGGAGCTGTTTTTT. The variable domain in full, with the rest retrieved from reference TRBV5-5 and TRBJ2-2, is DAGVTQSPTHLIKTRGQQVTLRCSPISGHKSVSWYQQVLGQGPQFIFQYYEKEERGRGNFPDRFSARQFPNYSSELNVNALLLGDSALYLCASSLGLAGSNTGELFFGEGSRLTVL.

V usage is TRBV10-1 and J usage is TRBJ1-2; 7 positions match TRBD1. The CDR3 sequence is 13 residues long. Germline V gives CDR1 WNHNN, CDR2 SYGVQD (reference sequence). The V and J ends lost 9 bases and 7 bases, in that order; junction bases with no gene match: 11. CDR3 coding DNA: TGCGCCAGGTGCGTGAAGGGGGCGGGTGGCTACACCTTC. Translated, it gives CARCVKGAGGYTF.

The chain is built from TRBV9 and TRBJ1-2; 7 nucleotides match TRBD1. Germline V gives CDR1 SGDLS, CDR2 YYNGEE. V was pared by 4 bases and J by 4 bases, with 7 bases of the junction left unmatched. This CDR3 region has 14 residues. The CDR3 spells CASSPYRGSYGYTF. CDR3 nucleotide sequence: TGTGCCAGCAGCCCCTACAGGGGTTCCTATGGCTACACCTTC.

This rearrangement joins TRBV4-2 to TRBJ1-5, with TRBD1 matching 7 bases. Germline CDR1 is LGHNA and CDR2 is YNFKEQ. The CDR3 sequence is 16 residues long. V lost 3 bases to trimming and J lost 2 bases; unmatched junction nucleotides: 7. The CDR3 DNA sequence: TGTGCCAGCAGCCATTACCGGGACAGACGCAATCAGCCCCAGCATTTT. It translates to CASSHYRDRRNQPQHF.